This T cell receptor (beta chain) was sequenced during a study of T cell responses to AZD1222 COVID-19 vaccine. Broader study findings: Elevations in Spike-specific TCR breadth and depth followed administration of two AZD1222 doses. There were mostly white British donors and more females than males, and clonal diversity was possibly underestimated. Nearly half of unique spike-specific TCRs reportedly avoided B.1.351 and B.1.1.7 mutated regions. Across the whole spike, CD4 TCRs peaked at regions 160-218 and 743-854.

The V gene's germline CDR1 is MNHNS and CDR2 SASEGT. This CDR3 contains 14 residues. Trimming removed 1 base at V and 7 bases at J, with 11 bases between. Measured with immunoSEQ multiplex PCR; TCRdb has only the in-frame clones, and not every one. The table shows about 150,000 clones, with approximately 90% occurring only once. Note on this clone: The antigen is undetermined.

The receptor was isolated from an adult in good health. The sequenced sample was peripheral blood, obtained on day 0 of AZD1222 vaccination. This chain joins TRBV6-1 and TRBJ1-5; D may be TRBD1 (6 bases). CDR3 in DNA: TGTGCCAGCAGTGAAGTGACAGGAGAACAGCCCCAGCATTTT. This encodes CASSEVTGEQPQHF.